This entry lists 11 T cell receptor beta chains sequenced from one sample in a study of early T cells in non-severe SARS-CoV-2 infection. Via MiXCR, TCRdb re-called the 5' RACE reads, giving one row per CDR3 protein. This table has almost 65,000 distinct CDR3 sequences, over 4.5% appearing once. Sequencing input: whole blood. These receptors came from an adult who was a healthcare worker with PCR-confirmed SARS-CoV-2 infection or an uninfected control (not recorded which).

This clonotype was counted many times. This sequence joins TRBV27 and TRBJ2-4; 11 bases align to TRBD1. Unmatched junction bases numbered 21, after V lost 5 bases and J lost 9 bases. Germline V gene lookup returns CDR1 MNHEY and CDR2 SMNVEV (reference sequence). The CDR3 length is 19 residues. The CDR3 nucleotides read TGTGCCAGCAGTCAAGGGACAGCAGTGGGGACAGGGGGGTTCGGCATTCAGTACTTC. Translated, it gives CASSQGTAVGTGGFGIQYF.

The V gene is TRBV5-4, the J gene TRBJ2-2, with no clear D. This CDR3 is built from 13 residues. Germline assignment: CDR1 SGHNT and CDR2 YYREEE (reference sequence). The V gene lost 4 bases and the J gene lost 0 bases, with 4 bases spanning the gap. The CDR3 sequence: CASSEPNTGELFF. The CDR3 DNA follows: TGTGCCAGCAGCGAACCGAACACCGGGGAGCTGTTTTTT.

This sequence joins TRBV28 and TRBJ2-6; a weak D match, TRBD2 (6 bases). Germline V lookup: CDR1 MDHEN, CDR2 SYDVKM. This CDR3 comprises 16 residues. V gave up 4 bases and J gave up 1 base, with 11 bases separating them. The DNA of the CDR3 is TGTGCCAGCAGTTCCCCCGGGAGATCTGGGGCCAACGTCCTGACTTTC. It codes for CASSSPGRSGANVLTF.

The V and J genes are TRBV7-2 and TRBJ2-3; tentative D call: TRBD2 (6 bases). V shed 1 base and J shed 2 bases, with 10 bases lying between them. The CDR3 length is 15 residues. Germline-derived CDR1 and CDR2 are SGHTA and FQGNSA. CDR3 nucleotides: TGTGCCAGCAGCTTAGTCACGGGAGCCACAGATACGCAGTATTTT. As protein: CASSLVTGATDTQYF.

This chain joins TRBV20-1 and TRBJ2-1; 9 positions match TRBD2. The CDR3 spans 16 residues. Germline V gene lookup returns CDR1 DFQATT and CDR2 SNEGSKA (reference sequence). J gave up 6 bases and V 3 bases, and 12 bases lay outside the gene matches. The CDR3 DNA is TGCAGTGCTAGTAGTCCGCGGGAGGGTGCCCTCAATGAGCAGTTCTTC. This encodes CSASSPREGALNEQFF.

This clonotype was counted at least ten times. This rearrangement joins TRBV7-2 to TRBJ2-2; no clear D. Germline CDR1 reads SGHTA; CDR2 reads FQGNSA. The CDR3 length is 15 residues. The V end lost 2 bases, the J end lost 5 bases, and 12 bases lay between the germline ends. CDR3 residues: CASSLSVSVTGELFF. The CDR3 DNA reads TGTGCCAGCAGCTTAAGTGTATCGGTTACCGGGGAGCTGTTTTTT.

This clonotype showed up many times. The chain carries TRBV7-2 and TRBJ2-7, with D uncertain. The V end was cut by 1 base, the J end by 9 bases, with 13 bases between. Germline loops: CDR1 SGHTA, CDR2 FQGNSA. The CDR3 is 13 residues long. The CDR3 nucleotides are TGTGCCAGCAGCTTAGAAGTACGCCGCGGGCAGTACTTC. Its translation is CASSLEVRRGQYF.

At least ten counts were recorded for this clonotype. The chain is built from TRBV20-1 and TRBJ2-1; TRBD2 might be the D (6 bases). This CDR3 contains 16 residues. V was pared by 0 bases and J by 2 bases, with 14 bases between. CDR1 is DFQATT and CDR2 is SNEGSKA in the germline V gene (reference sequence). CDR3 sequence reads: CSARDSSASPYNEQFF. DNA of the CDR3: TGCAGTGCTAGAGACTCTAGCGCCTCCCCCTACAATGAGCAGTTCTTC.

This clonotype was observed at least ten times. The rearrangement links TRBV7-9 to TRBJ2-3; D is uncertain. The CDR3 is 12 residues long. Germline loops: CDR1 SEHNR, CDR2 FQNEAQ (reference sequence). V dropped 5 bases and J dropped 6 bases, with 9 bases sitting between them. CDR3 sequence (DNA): TGTGCCAGCAGCCCGTGGGTCGATACGCAGTATTTT. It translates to CASSPWVDTQYF.

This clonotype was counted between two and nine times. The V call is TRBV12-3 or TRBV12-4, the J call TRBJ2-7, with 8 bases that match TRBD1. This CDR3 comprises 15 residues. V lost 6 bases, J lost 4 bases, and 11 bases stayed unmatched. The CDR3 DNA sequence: TGTGCCAGCAGAGGGACAGGCACGGGGAGATACGAGCAGTACTTC. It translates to CASRGTGTGRYEQYF.

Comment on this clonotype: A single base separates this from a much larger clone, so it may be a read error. CDR3 in DNA: TGCAGGATGGGGACCACAGATACGCAGTATTTT. It encodes CRMGTTDTQYF. The chain couples TRBV20-1 to TRBJ2-3; D is tentatively TRBD1 or TRBD2 (5 bases each). CDR1 DFQATT and CDR2 SNEGSKA come from the germline V gene (reference sequence). This CDR3 spans 11 amino acids.